A selection of T cell receptor beta chains follows, all from one sample in a study of blood T cell repertoires in COVID-19. Assay used: immunoSEQ multiplex PCR; TCRdb lists only in-frame clones, some missing. The sample lists some 200,000 clones; 94% were seen once. Sequenced: peripheral blood. These receptors all stem from a man aged 30 to 45 with COVID-19, enrolled during active disease. CDR3s leave out the opening cysteine and the closing phenylalanine or tryptophan. Each record gives: J gene, V gene, CDR3 protein.

TRBJ2-1	TRBV5-1	ASSLGEYNEQF
TRBJ1-2	TRBV5-1	ASGQNGARGYT
TRBJ1-4	TRBV11-3	ASSLGQGGEKLF
TRBJ1-2	TRBV6-5	AVGSGDNYGYT
TRBJ1-1	TRBV9	ASSAEALLNTEAF
TRBJ1-2	TRBV27	ASSIHGTGAYYGYT
TRBJ2-7	TRBV11-1	ASSVDRTYEQY
TRBJ2-3	TRBV7-9	ASSAAGGADTQY
TRBJ2-5	TRBV3-1/TRBV3-2	ASSSKRGFGTQY
TRBJ2-7	TRBV9	ASSVGSLAGAYEQY
TRBJ1-4	TRBV5-1	ASSLGLGQPNEKLF
TRBJ1-1	TRBV2	ASSTPPTGVRDTEAF
TRBJ1-1	TRBV3-1/TRBV3-2	ASSPWGTQNTEAF
TRBJ2-3	TRBV3-1/TRBV3-2	ASSQASSGDTQY
TRBJ1-5	TRBV19	ASSIEEGGNQPQH
TRBJ2-7	TRBV28	ASSLTPQQGARSRRPYEQY
TRBJ1-4	TRBV10-3	AISESKTGGATNEKLF
TRBJ1-1	TRBV21-1	ASSERQGGIMNTEAF
TRBJ1-2	TRBV9	ASSPRGLRRKPNGYT
TRBJ2-7	TRBV5-6	ASSWTGEQY
TRBJ1-2	TRBV12-3/TRBV12-4	ASSFGGYGYT
TRBJ2-1	TRBV5-6	ASSLGAGSSYNEQF
TRBJ2-7	TRBV3-1/TRBV3-2	ASSQVTRAQY
TRBJ1-5	TRBV6-6	ASEKAGQPQH
TRBJ1-2	TRBV5-6	ASSRPRGRLDYGYT
TRBJ1-5	TRBV5-1	ASSIGQDNQPQH
TRBJ2-1	TRBV7-3	ASSLNAGDNEQF